These T cell receptor beta chains were read from a single sample in a study of T cell repertoires in cytomegalovirus infection. TCRdb fed the reads into MiXCR, producing one record per CDR3 protein. Among 700,000 to 950,000 distinct CDR3 sequences, around a third were seen once, and the ten largest hold around 11%. No antigen is known for these receptors. Sequencing was performed on cultured CD8+ T cells from PBMCs, taken from culture after CMV antigen stimulation. The receptors were sampled from a human donor in good health (CMV status not recorded). Some clones in this sample may be carry-over from other donors' samples. Both conserved end residues are part of each CDR3. A D gene is named only where the DNA matches it firmly. Size is omitted from some rows. Given values are once, few, many or a class for expanded clones.

v_gene,d_gene,abundance,j_gene,len,CDR3nt,CDR3aa
TRBV12-3/TRBV12-4,.,.,TRBJ1-5,15,TGTGCCAGCAGTGAGGCGATTTATAGCAATCAGCCCCAGCATTTT,CASSEAIYSNQPQHF
TRBV12-3/TRBV12-4,.,few,TRBJ2-3,15,TGTGCCAGCAGTTTAGCCCGGATTAGCACAGATACGCAGTATTTT,CASSLARISTDTQYF
TRBV12-3/TRBV12-4,.,many,TRBJ2-2,13,TGTGCCAGCATGTGGGGGGACACCGGGGAGCTGTTTTTT,CASMWGDTGELFF
TRBV4-1,TRBD1,.,TRBJ2-1,16,TGCGCCAGCAGCCAGGGGGACAGCAGCTCCTACAATGAGCAGTTCTTC,CASSQGDSSSYNEQFF
TRBV19,.,.,TRBJ2-5,15,TGTGCCAGTAGTATAGGGGGAAGAGTCCAAGAGACCCAGTACTTC,CASSIGGRVQETQYF
TRBV29-1,.,.,TRBJ2-1,16,TGCAGCGTTGTAGCCTTCCGCCAGGGATCCTACAATGAGCAGTTCTTC,CSVVAFRQGSYNEQFF
TRBV6-2/TRBV6-3,TRBD1,.,TRBJ2-2,16,TGTGTCAGCAGTGACAGGGGGCCCGCGAACACCGGGGAGCTGTTTTTT,CVSSDRGPANTGELFF
TRBV7-9,.,.,TRBJ2-5,15,TGTGCCAGCAGCTTAGGAGTCTTACCATTAGAGACCCAGTACTTC,CASSLGVLPLETQYF
TRBV7-9,TRBD2,.,TRBJ2-3,15,TGTGCCAGCACCCCAGCGGGGCAGGGCACAGATACGCAGTATTTT,CASTPAGQGTDTQYF
TRBV5-4,TRBD1,few,TRBJ1-2,14,TGTGCCAGCAGCTTAGTCGGGACAGGGCCCGTGTTCACCTTC,CASSLVGTGPVFTF
TRBV7-6,.,few,TRBJ2-2,17,TGTGCCAGCAGTTATCCGGGACCGAGCCTCGGCACCGGGGAGCTGTTTTTT,CASSYPGPSLGTGELFF
TRBV7-9,.,.,TRBJ1-1,12,TGTGCCAGCAGCTTAACATACACTGAAGCTTTCTTT,CASSLTYTEAFF
TRBV7-2,.,many,TRBJ1-6,13,TGTGCCAGCAGCTTGACCGTGGGTTCACCCCTCCACTTT,CASSLTVGSPLHF
TRBV11-2,.,.,TRBJ2-3,17,TGTGCCGGCAGCTCTAATAGGGGGGCCGGGGGCACAGATACGCAGTATTTT,CAGSSNRGAGGTDTQYF
TRBV7-6,TRBD2,.,TRBJ2-5,17,TGTGCCAGCAGCTTAGCGCCAGCGGGGAGCCCCAGAGAGACCCAGTACTTC,CASSLAPAGSPRETQYF
TRBV6-6,TRBD2,.,TRBJ2-7,13,TGTGCCAGCAGCCCCTGGGAGGGAGACGAGCAGTACTTC,CASSPWEGDEQYF
TRBV7-8,.,.,TRBJ1-2,13,TGTGCCAGCACCGGGTCGGAAATTGATGGCTACACCTTC,CASTGSEIDGYTF
TRBV5-1,.,.,TRBJ2-2,15,TGCGCCAGCAGGGGACCGGGATACAACACCGGGGAGCTGTTTTTT,CASRGPGYNTGELFF
TRBV12-3/TRBV12-4,.,few,TRBJ1-5,13,TGTGCCAGCACCCAGGGCAGAAATCAGCCCCAGCATTTT,CASTQGRNQPQHF
TRBV19,.,.,TRBJ2-1,12,TGTGCCAGTAGTTGGACCTACAATGAGCAGTTCTTC,CASSWTYNEQFF
TRBV7-2,.,many,TRBJ1-6,14,TGTGCCAGCAGCCTCGACAGCAGGAATTCACCCCTCCACTTT,CASSLDSRNSPLHF
TRBV6-5,.,few,TRBJ2-5,14,TGTGCCAGCAGTTCTCTAGCGCCTCAAGAGACCCAGTACTTC,CASSSLAPQETQYF